Each of the 25 T cell receptor beta chains below was sequenced from the same sample in a study of T cell responses to AZD1222 COVID-19 vaccine. The repertoire was sequenced with immunoSEQ multiplex PCR; TCRdb's copy has only in-frame clones and lacks some. Found here are approximately 130,000 clones, around 90% of them singletons; the top ten hold 5% to 6%. Material: peripheral blood, obtained 28 days after the second AZD1222 dose. The receptor set was obtained from an adult who received the AZD1222 COVID-19 vaccine.

The chain links TRBV6-4 to TRBJ1-1; D remains ambiguous. V lost 3 bases and J lost 4, with 12 bases in between. The CDR3 is 14 amino acids. CDR1 and CDR2 (germline): MRHNA, SNTAGT. CDR3 coding DNA: TGTGCCAGCAGTGATGGGGTGGAGGGCACTGAAGCTTTCTTT. Translation: CASSDGVEGTEAFF.

This clone has more than one count but fewer than ten. The rearrangement joins TRBV19 to TRBJ2-2; TRBD2 matches at 8 bases. Unmatched junction bases numbered 16, after V lost 2 bases and J lost 5 bases. The length of the CDR3 is 19 residues. The germline CDR1 and CDR2 sequences are LNHDA and SQIVND (reference sequence). CDR3 nucleotides: TGTGCCAGTAGTATATCCCGAGGTAAACTAGCGGAAAGGACCGGGGAGCTGTTTTTT. It encodes CASSISRGKLAERTGELFF.

The rearrangement joins TRBV27 to TRBJ2-7; D is ambiguous. Germline V CDR1 and CDR2: MNHEY, SMNVEV (reference sequence). The CDR3 runs 13 residues. The ends were cut back, 0 bases at V and 4 bases at J, with 7 bases in the middle. CDR3 in amino acids: CASSLSGPYEQYF. CDR3 nucleotides: TGTGCCAGCAGTTTATCCGGACCATACGAGCAGTACTTC.

CDR3 DNA: TGTGCCAGCAGTCCCCCGACAGGGCGCTCTGGAAACACCATATATTTT. This translates into CASSPPTGRSGNTIYF. V is TRBV6-6 and J is TRBJ1-3; 7 bases are shared with TRBD1. The germline gives CDR1 MNHNY, CDR2 SVGAGI (reference sequence). The CDR3 sequence is 16 residues long. V shed 5 bases and J 0 bases; nucleotides not matched to a gene: 7.

This clone occurred once. This chain connects TRBV18 to TRBJ2-3, with D uncertain. The CDR3 totals 13 residues. In germline, CDR1 is KGHSH, CDR2 LQKENI. Trimming removed 5 bases at V and 5 bases at J, with 11 bases between. The CDR3 protein is CASSAAAIDTQYF. The CDR3 DNA follows: TGTGCCAGCTCAGCGGCTGCGATAGATACGCAGTATTTT.

CDR3 sequence (DNA): TGCGCCAGCAGCTACCAACAGGGAGGGGGGGAAAAACTGTTTTTT. As protein: CASSYQQGGGEKLFF. V usage is TRBV4-1 and J usage is TRBJ1-4, with a tentative D call TRBD1 (6 bases). Germline lookup yields CDR1 MGHRA and CDR2 YSYEKL. This CDR3 contains 15 residues. The V gene lost 5 bases and the J gene lost 8 bases, with 18 bases spanning the gap.

The genes are TRBV30 and TRBJ1-5; the D is unclear. The germline V gene has CDR1 GTSNPN and CDR2 SVGIG (reference sequence). V dropped 1 base and J dropped 6 bases, with 13 bases sitting between them. CDR3 size: 14 residues. The CDR3 region is CAWSGGQAAQPQHF. In DNA, the CDR3 is TGTGCCTGGAGTGGCGGGCAGGCGGCTCAGCCCCAGCATTTT. Supplemented by reference TRBV30 and TRBJ1-5, the full variable domain reads SQTIHQWPATLVQPVGSPLSLECTVEGTSNPNLYWYRQAAGRGLQLLFYSVGIGQISSEVPQNLSASRPQDRQFILSSKKLLLSDSGFYLCAWSGGQAAQPQHFGDGTRLSIL.

Written as DNA, the CDR3 is TGTGCCAGCAGTCTACCGTGGGAGACCCAGTACTTC. Its protein product is CASSLPWETQYF. V gene TRBV3-1 (or the pseudogene TRBV3-2) combines with J gene TRBJ2-5; D remains ambiguous. Looked up from germline, CDR1 is LGHDT and CDR2 is YNNKEL (reference sequence). The CDR3 spans 12 residues. Trimming removed 6 bases at V and 5 bases at J, with 10 bases between.

The DNA of the CDR3 is TGTGCCAGCAGCTTAGTTTCGGGGGCTAACACCGGGGAGCTGTTTTTT. Encoded protein: CASSLVSGANTGELFF. The chain has TRBV11-2 and TRBJ2-2; D is tentatively TRBD1 or TRBD2 (6 bases each). CDR1 and CDR2 (germline): SGHAT, FQNNGV. Trimming pared 1 base from V and 2 bases from J, leaving 11 bases between. There are 16 residues in the CDR3.

The chain is built from TRBV29-1 and TRBJ1-2; TRBD1 might be the D (5 bases). This CDR3 has 12 amino acids. The germline gives CDR1 SQVTM, CDR2 ANQGSEA. Deletions cut 3 bases from V and 4 bases from J, with 9 bases between. The CDR3 DNA follows: TGCAGCGTTGACACAGGAGGCTATGGCTACACCTTC. Encoded protein: CSVDTGGYGYTF.

This chain joins TRBV28 and TRBJ2-7; TRBD2 might be the D (5 bases). V was shortened by 1 base and J by 7 bases, with 11 bases between the two germline ends. The CDR3 runs 13 residues. Germline lookup yields CDR1 MDHEN and CDR2 SYDVKM. The CDR3 DNA is TGTGCCAGCAGTTTATCCGGGGTTGGGGAGCAGTACTTC. It yields the protein CASSLSGVGEQYF.

The rearrangement links TRBV6-5 to TRBJ1-1; 8 positions agree with TRBD1. V shed 10 bases and J 6 bases; nucleotides not matched to a gene: 13. The CDR3 covers 14 residues. The germline CDR1 and CDR2 sequences are MNHEY and SVGAGI. CDR3 amino acids: CATNPPTGEAEAFF. DNA for the CDR3: TGTGCCACTAACCCGCCGACAGGGGAGGCTGAAGCTTTCTTT.

This clone has a single count. V and J are TRBV30 and TRBJ1-1; no definite D call. V lost 0 bases and J 0 bases, leaving 5 bases between the germline ends. Germline values: CDR1 GTSNPN, CDR2 SVGIG (reference sequence). The CDR3 loop spans 13 amino acids. This chain's CDR3 is CAWSVIMNTEAFF. The CDR3 DNA is TGTGCCTGGAGTGTAATCATGAACACTGAAGCTTTCTTT.

The chain uses TRBV7-9 and TRBJ2-1, with D uncertain. The CDR3 length is 14 residues. Germline V gives CDR1 SEHNR, CDR2 FQNEAQ (reference sequence). Trimming cost V 2 bases and J 8 bases, with 13 bases left between them. CDR3 sequence (DNA): TGTGCCAGCAGCTTAAGAAAAATCGGCGATGAGCAGTTCTTC. Encoded protein: CASSLRKIGDEQFF.

This clone came up once. The chain links TRBV12-3 or TRBV12-4 to TRBJ2-7; D may be TRBD2 (5 bases). The CDR3 has 13 residues. V lost 4 bases and J lost 2, with 9 bases in between. The CDR3 DNA follows: TGTGCCAGCAGTTCGGACTCCACCTACGAGCAGTACTTC. It encodes CASSSDSTYEQYF.

This chain links TRBV6-5 with TRBJ1-5; 7 positions match TRBD1. From germline, CDR1 is MNHEY and CDR2 SVGAGI. The CDR3 runs 13 residues. Losses at the gene ends were 4 bases for V and 7 bases for J; bases not matched to a gene: 4. The CDR3 nucleotides read TGTGCCAGCAGTTTGGGACAGAACCAGCCCCAGCATTTT. It encodes CASSLGQNQPQHF.

Written as DNA, the CDR3 is TGTGCCAGCACCTCGGAGGGGACCCGCACCGGGGAGCTGTTTTTT. This codes for CASTSEGTRTGELFF. This rearrangement joins TRBV5-6 to TRBJ2-2, with D possibly matching TRBD2 (6 bases). The CDR3 has 15 amino acids. V gave up 6 bases and J gave up 4 bases, with 16 bases separating them. CDR1 SGHDT and CDR2 YYEEEE come from the germline V gene.

The rearrangement joins TRBV6-5 to TRBJ1-6; possibly TRBD1 for D (5 bases). In germline, CDR1 is MNHEY, CDR2 SVGAGI. Trimming cost V 10 bases and J 10 bases, with 11 bases left between them. This CDR3 contains 11 residues. The CDR3 sequence: CAIRGNSPLHF. DNA for the CDR3: TGTGCCATTAGGGGTAACTCACCCCTCCACTTT.

The chain has TRBV29-1 and TRBJ1-1; D gene ambiguous. The CDR3 spans 12 residues. The V gene's germline CDR1 is SQVTM and CDR2 ANQGSEA. The CDR3 loop is CSAYWVNTEAFF. The DNA for the CDR3 is TGCTCAGCGTATTGGGTGAACACTGAAGCTTTCTTT.

This sequence joins TRBV5-1 and TRBJ2-5, with D possibly matching TRBD2 (5 bases). Germline lookup yields CDR1 SGHRS and CDR2 YFSETQ. The ends were cut back, 10 bases at V and 4 bases at J, with 20 bases in the middle. The CDR3 loop spans 14 amino acids. CDR3 in DNA: TGCGCCGGATCCTCGGGTCCCGAGGGAGAGACCCAGTACTTC. Translation gives CAGSSGPEGETQYF.

J is TRBJ1-5 and V is TRBV5-4, with D hard to call. Germline V CDR1 and CDR2: SGHNT, YYREEE (reference sequence). Trimming took 0 bases from V and 6 from J, leaving 10 bases between them. This CDR3 spans 14 amino acids. The CDR3 reads CASSLEGSGQPQHF. The CDR3 region has the DNA TGTGCCAGCAGCTTGGAGGGATCGGGTCAGCCCCAGCATTTT.

V and J are TRBV27 and TRBJ1-3, with D maybe TRBD1 (5 bases). The V end was cut by 6 bases, the J end by 0 bases, with 21 bases between. There are 18 residues in the CDR3. Germline lookup yields CDR1 MNHEY and CDR2 SMNVEV (reference sequence). This CDR3 reads CASSFEPPGPHSGNTIYF. The CDR3 DNA sequence: TGTGCCAGCAGCTTTGAGCCACCGGGACCGCACTCTGGAAACACCATATATTTT.

The chain couples TRBV28 to TRBJ2-7; TRBD2 matches at 10 bases. V shed 7 bases, J shed 6 bases, and the junction held 15 bases outside the gene matches. The germline V gene has CDR1 MDHEN and CDR2 SYDVKM. CDR3 length: 16 residues. The CDR3 spells CASIPGGAGGPSEQYF. In DNA, the CDR3 is TGTGCCAGCATCCCCGGAGGAGCGGGAGGGCCGAGCGAGCAGTACTTC.

The chain carries TRBV10-3 and TRBJ2-7; 12 bases match TRBD2. The CDR3 length is 14 residues. Trimming at V came to 10 bases and at J to 5 bases, leaving 9 bases not matched to a gene. The germline V gene encodes CDR1 ENHRY and CDR2 SYGVKD. The CDR3 DNA follows: TGTGCCACCAGACTAGCGGGGGTAAGGGACGAGCAGTACTTC. Translating gives CATRLAGVRDEQYF.

The chain combines TRBV11-2 with TRBJ2-5; tentative D call: TRBD1 (6 bases). The CDR3 covers 13 residues. The V gene lost 9 bases and the J gene lost 3 bases, with 14 bases spanning the gap. The germline V gene has CDR1 SGHAT and CDR2 FQNNGV. The CDR3 DNA reads TGTGCCAGTGCTACAGGGATCGAAGAGACCCAGTACTTC. Translated, it gives CASATGIEETQYF. The full variable domain, in which reference TRBV11-2 and TRBJ2-5 provide the parts outside the CDR3, is EAGVAQSPRYKIIEKRQSVAFWCNPISGHATLYWYQQILGQGPKLLIQFQNNGVVDDSQLPKDRFSAERLKGVDSTLKIQPAKLEDSAVYLCASATGIEETQYFGPGTRLLVL.